Detailed here is one TCR beta chain. The protocol was immunoSEQ multiplex PCR, while the TCRdb copy is restricted to in-frame clones and leaves out a portion. The sample contains about 2.3 million clones, 80% to 95% of which appear only once. This sample is part of a study of shared clonotypes between healthy human individuals. The CDR3 covers 13 residues. The V end lost 0 bases, the J end lost 7 bases, and 10 bases lay between the germline ends. Germline V gene sequence: CDR1 SGDLS, CDR2 YYNGEE. The TCR was taken from a man aged 18 to 30 in good health. Some clones in this sample may be carry-over from other donors' samples. V gene TRBV9 combines with J gene TRBJ1-2, with D hard to call. Input material: naive CD4+ T cells from PBMCs. The sample's subset: CD45RA+ positively selected. The CDR3 sequence is CASSVGRVLGYTF. The CDR3 bases are TGTGCCAGCAGCGTAGGAAGGGTCCTTGGCTACACCTTC.